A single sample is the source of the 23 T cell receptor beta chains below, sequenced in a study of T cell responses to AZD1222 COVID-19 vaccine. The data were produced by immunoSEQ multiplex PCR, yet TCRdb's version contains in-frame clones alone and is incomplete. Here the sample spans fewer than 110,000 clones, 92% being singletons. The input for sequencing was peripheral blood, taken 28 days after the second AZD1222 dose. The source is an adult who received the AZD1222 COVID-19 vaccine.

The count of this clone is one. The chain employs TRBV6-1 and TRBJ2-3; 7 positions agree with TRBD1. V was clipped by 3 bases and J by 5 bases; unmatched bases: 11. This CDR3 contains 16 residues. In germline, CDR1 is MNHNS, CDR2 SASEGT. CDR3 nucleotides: TGTGCCAGCAGTGATCTAGGGGGCCCGAAGGAAGATACGCAGTATTTT. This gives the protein CASSDLGGPKEDTQYF.

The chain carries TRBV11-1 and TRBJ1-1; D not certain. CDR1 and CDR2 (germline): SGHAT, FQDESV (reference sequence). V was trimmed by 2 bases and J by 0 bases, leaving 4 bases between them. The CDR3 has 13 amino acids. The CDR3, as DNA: TGTGCCAGCAGCTTATCCATGAACACTGAAGCTTTCTTT. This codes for CASSLSMNTEAFF.

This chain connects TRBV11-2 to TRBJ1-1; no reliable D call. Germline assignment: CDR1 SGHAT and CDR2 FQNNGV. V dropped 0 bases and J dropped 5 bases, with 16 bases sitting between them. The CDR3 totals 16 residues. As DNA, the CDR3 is TGTGCCAGCAGCTTAGATAGGAGCGGGGTAGGGACTGAAGCTTTCTTT. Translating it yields CASSLDRSGVGTEAFF.

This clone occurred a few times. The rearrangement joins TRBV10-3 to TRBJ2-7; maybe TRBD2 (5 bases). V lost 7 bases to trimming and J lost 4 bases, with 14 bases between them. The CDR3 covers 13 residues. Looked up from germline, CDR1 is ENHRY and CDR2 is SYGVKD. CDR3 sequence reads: CAIKRTGNYEQYF. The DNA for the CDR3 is TGTGCCATCAAGCGGACTGGAAATTACGAGCAGTACTTC.

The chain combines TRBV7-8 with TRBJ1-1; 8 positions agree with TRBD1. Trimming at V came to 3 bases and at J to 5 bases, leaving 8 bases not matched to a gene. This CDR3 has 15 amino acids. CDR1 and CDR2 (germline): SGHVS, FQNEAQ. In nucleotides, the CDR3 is TGTGCCAGCAGCTTGGACAGGGCGTACGGTACTGAAGCTTTCTTT. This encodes CASSLDRAYGTEAFF.

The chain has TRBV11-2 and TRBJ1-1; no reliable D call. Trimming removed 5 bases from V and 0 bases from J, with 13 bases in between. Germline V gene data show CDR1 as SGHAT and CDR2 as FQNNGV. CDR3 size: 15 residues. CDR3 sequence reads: CASSPIWVLNTEAFF. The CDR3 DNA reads TGTGCCAGCAGCCCCATTTGGGTTTTGAACACTGAAGCTTTCTTT. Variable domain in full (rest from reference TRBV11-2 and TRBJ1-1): EAGVAQSPRYKIIEKRQSVAFWCNPISGHATLYWYQQILGQGPKLLIQFQNNGVVDDSQLPKDRFSAERLKGVDSTLKIQPAKLEDSAVYLCASSPIWVLNTEAFFGQGTRLTVV.

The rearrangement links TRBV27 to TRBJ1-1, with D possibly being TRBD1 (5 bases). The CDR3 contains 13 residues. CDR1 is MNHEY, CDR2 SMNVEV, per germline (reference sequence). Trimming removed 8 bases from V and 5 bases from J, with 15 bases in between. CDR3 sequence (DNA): TGTGCCAGCGGGGTCGGGGGGAGTACTGAAGCTTTCTTT. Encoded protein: CASGVGGSTEAFF.

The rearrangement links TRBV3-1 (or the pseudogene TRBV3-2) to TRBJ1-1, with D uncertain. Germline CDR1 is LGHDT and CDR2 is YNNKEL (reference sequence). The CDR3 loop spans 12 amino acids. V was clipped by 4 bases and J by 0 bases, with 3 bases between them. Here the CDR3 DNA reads TGTGCCAGCAGCCGAGTGAACACTGAAGCTTTCTTT. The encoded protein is CASSRVNTEAFF.

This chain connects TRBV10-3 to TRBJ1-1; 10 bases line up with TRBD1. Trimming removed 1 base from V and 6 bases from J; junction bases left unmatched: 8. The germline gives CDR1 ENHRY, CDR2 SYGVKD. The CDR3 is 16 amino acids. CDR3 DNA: TGTGCCATCAGTGAGTGGTTGGGACAGGGGTCCGCTGAAGCTTTCTTT. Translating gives CAISEWLGQGSAEAFF.

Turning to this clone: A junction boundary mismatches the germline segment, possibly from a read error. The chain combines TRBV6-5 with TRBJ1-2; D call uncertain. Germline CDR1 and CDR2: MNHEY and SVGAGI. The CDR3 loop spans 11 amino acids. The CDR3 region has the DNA TGTGCCAGCAGTTACTCTGGGGAATGGGCCTTC. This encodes CASSYSGEWAF.

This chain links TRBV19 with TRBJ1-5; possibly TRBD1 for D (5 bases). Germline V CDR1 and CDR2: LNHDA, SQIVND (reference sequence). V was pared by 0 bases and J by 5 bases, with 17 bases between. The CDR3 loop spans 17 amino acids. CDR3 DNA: TGTGCCAGTAGTATAGAAGGGTTAAGGCAGGGTCATCAGCCCCAGCATTTT. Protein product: CASSIEGLRQGHQPQHF.

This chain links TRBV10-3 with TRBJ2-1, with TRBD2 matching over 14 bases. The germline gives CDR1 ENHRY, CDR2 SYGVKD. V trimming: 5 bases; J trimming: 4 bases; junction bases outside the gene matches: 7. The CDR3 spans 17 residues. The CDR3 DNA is TGTGCCATCAGTACCCCCGGGACTAGCGGGAGTTACAATGAGCAGTTCTTC. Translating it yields CAISTPGTSGSYNEQFF.

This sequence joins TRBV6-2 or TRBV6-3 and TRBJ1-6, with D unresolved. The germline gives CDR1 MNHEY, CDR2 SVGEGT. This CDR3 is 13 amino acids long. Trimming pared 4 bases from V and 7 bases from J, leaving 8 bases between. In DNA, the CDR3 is TGTGCCAGCAGTTCGCTAACGAATTCACCCCTCCACTTT. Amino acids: CASSSLTNSPLHF.

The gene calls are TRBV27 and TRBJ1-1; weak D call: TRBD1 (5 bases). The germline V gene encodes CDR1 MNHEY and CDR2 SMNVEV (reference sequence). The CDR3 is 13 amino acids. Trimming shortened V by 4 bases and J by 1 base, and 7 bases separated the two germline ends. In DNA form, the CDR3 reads TGTGCCAGCAGTTCGGGACGGAACACTGAAGCTTTCTTT. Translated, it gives CASSSGRNTEAFF.

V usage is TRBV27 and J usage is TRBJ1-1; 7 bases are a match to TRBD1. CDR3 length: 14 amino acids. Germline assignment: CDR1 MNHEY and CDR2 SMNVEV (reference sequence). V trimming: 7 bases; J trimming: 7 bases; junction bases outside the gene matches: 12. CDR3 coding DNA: TGTGCCAGCATTCTGACCCAGGGGGGCGGTGAAGCTTTCTTT. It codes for CASILTQGGGEAFF.

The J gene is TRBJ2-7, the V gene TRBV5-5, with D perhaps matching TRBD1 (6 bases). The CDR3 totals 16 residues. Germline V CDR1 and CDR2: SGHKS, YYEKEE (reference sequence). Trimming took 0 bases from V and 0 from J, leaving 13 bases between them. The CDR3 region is CASSLGPDRSSYEQYF. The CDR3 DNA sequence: TGTGCCAGCAGCTTGGGACCCGACAGGAGCTCCTACGAGCAGTACTTC.

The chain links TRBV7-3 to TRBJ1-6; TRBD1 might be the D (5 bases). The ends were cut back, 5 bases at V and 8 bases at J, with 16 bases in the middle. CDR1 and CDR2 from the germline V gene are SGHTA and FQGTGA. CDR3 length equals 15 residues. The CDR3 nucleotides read TGTGCCAGCAGCGACCGTGGGGGGGTTGATTCACCCCTCCACTTT. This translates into CASSDRGGVDSPLHF.

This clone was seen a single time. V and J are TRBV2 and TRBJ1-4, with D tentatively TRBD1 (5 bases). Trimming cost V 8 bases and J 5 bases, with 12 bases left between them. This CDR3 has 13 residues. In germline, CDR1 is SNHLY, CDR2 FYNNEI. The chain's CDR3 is CASGRGTNEKLFF. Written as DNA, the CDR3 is TGTGCCAGCGGACGGGGCACAAATGAAAAACTGTTTTTT. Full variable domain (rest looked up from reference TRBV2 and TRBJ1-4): EPEVTQTPSHQVTQMGQEVILRCVPISNHLYFYWYRQILGQKVEFLVSFYNNEISEKSEIFDDQFSVERPDGSNFTLKIRSTKLEDSAMYFCASGRGTNEKLFFGSGTQLSVL.

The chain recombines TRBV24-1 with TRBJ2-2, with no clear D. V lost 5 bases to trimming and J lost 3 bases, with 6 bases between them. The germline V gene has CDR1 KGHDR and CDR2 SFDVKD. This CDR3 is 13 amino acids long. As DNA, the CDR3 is TGTGCCACCAGTGCAGACTACACCGGGGAGCTGTTTTTT. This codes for CATSADYTGELFF.

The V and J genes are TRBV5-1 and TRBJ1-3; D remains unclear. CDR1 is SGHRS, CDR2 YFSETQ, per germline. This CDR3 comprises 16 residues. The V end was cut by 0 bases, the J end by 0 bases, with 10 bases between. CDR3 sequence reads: CASSLAGATSGNTIYF. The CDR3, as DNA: TGCGCCAGCAGCTTGGCCGGAGCAACCTCTGGAAACACCATATATTTT.

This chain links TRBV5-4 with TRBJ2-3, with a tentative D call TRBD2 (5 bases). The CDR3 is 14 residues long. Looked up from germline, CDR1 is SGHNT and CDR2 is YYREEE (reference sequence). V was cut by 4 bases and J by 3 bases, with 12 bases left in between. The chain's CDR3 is CASSRNSGTDTQYF. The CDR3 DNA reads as TGTGCCAGCAGCCGCAATTCGGGGACAGATACGCAGTATTTT.

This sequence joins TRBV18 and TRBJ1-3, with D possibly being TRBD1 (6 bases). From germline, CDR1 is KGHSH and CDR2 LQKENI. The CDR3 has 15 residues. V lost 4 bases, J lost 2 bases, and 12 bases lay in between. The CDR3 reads CASSHSGTPGNTIYF. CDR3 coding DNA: TGTGCCAGCTCACATTCCGGGACACCTGGAAACACCATATATTTT.

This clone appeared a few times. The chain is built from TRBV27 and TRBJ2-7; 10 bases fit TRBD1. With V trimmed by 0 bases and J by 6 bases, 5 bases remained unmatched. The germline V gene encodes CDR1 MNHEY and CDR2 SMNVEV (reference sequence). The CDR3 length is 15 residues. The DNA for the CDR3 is TGTGCCAGCAGTTTATCTAGAGGGACAGGGGCCGAGCAGTACTTC. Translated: CASSLSRGTGAEQYF.